This T cell receptor (beta chain) was captured in a study of T cell changes during pregnancy in multiple sclerosis. There are 17 residues in the CDR3. Germline V gene data show CDR1 as SGHTA and CDR2 as FQGNSA. Trimming removed 0 bases at V and 0 bases at J, with 12 bases between. Produced via immunoSEQ multiplex PCR; TCRdb's table is partial and in-frame only. The table lists approximately 52,000 clones, about 90% of them singletons. The V and J genes are TRBV7-2 and TRBJ1-3; TRBD1 is a possible D gene (5 bases). The source material was CD4+ T cells from peripheral blood mononuclear cells, sampled after pregnancy. This clonotype was sampled from a female donor with multiple sclerosis, enrolled in a pregnancy study. The CDR3 reads CASSLALGGGSGNTIYF. CDR3 DNA sequence: TGTGCCAGCAGCTTAGCGCTTGGGGGAGGCTCTGGAAACACCATATATTTT.